The next 29 T cell receptor beta chains were all read from a single sample in a study of PD-1 blockade in classical Hodgkin lymphoma. Patients all relapsed after autologous stem cell transplantation, and there was variation in brentuximab vedotin exposure. Data came from immunoSEQ multiplex PCR; TCRdb stores just in-frame clones and leaves some out. This sample yields approximately 89,000 clones, of which 65% to 85% are seen a single time; 9% to 15% belongs to the top ten. The input for sequencing was peripheral blood mononuclear cells (PBMCs), taken at baseline. Source of these receptors: a human donor with classical Hodgkin lymphoma.

V gene TRBV5-1 combines with J gene TRBJ2-1, with TRBD2 matching 9 bases. Germline loops: CDR1 SGHRS, CDR2 YFSETQ. The junction had 8 bases not matched to a gene; V was cut back by 1 base and J by 3 bases. This CDR3 has 17 residues. This CDR3 is CASSLTREGRFYNEQFF. CDR3 bases: TGCGCCAGCAGCTTGACGCGGGAGGGCCGGTTCTACAATGAGCAGTTCTTC.

There are a few counts of this clone. V is TRBV28 and J is TRBJ2-5, with D perhaps TRBD2 (6 bases). V shed 8 bases and J shed 6 bases, with 16 bases lying between them. CDR3 length: 13 residues. Germline V CDR1 and CDR2: MDHEN, SYDVKM. The CDR3 nucleotides read TGTGCCAGCCGAGGTAACGGGAGACAGACCCAGTACTTC. This sequence encodes CASRGNGRQTQYF.

The chain recombines TRBV10-3 with TRBJ2-3; no firm D call. V was pared by 8 bases and J by 3 bases, with 6 bases between. This CDR3 contains 11 residues. CDR1 is ENHRY and CDR2 is SYGVKD in the germline V gene. CDR3 loop: CAIGVTDTQYF. CDR3 sequence (DNA): TGTGCCATCGGGGTAACAGATACGCAGTATTTT.

J is TRBJ2-5 and V is TRBV7-8, with D perhaps TRBD1 (5 bases). Trimming left V 2 bases short and J 4 bases short, with 5 bases between. This CDR3 is 12 amino acids long. The germline V gene has CDR1 SGHVS and CDR2 FQNEAQ. The CDR3 loop reads CASSLQGETQYF. In DNA form, the CDR3 reads TGTGCCAGCAGCTTACAGGGAGAGACCCAGTACTTC. Full variable domain (remainder filled in from reference TRBV7-8 and TRBJ2-5): GAGVSQSPRYKVAKRGQDVALRCDPISGHVSLFWYQQALGQGPEFLTYFQNEAQLDKSGLPSDRFFAERPEGSVSTLKIQRTQQEDSAVYLCASSLQGETQYFGPGTRLLVL.

This clone was seen once. The genes are TRBV7-2 and TRBJ1-1, with D possibly being TRBD1 (5 bases). Germline V gene data show CDR1 as SGHTA and CDR2 as FQGNSA. This CDR3 is 13 amino acids long. The V end lost 5 bases, the J end lost 3 bases, and 10 bases lay between the germline ends. This CDR3 is CASSLRGDTEAFF. The CDR3 DNA follows: TGTGCCAGCAGCCTTCGGGGGGACACTGAAGCTTTCTTT.

The CDR3 nucleotides read TGTGCCATCAGTGAGGGTCCCCAGCCCCAGCATTTT. Translation: CAISEGPQPQHF. This sequence joins TRBV10-3 and TRBJ1-5, with D uncertain. Germline V lookup: CDR1 ENHRY, CDR2 SYGVKD. V dropped 2 bases and J dropped 7 bases, with 6 bases sitting between them. There are 12 residues in the CDR3.

The V gene is TRBV5-1, the J gene TRBJ1-4; D not resolved. CDR3 size: 15 residues. V lost 0 bases to trimming and J lost 0 bases, with 6 bases between them. Germline V gives CDR1 SGHRS, CDR2 YFSETQ. CDR3 nucleotides: TGCGCCAGCAGCTTGGGGAGATCAACTAATGAAAAACTGTTTTTT. This sequence encodes CASSLGRSTNEKLFF.

This chain links TRBV11-2 with TRBJ2-1; a weak D match, TRBD1 (6 bases). This CDR3 region has 16 residues. V was shortened by 4 bases and J by 3 bases, with 16 bases between the two germline ends. Germline CDR1 is SGHAT and CDR2 is FQNNGV. In nucleotides, the CDR3 is TGTGCCAGCAGCTCGCCTAGGGGGAGAGGCTACAATGAGCAGTTCTTC. This translates into CASSSPRGRGYNEQFF.

This clone was seen a single time. The gene calls are TRBV19 and TRBJ1-1, with D unresolved. V was trimmed by 6 bases and J by 5 bases, leaving 13 bases between them. The CDR3 contains 13 residues. Germline lookup yields CDR1 LNHDA and CDR2 SQIVND (reference sequence). CDR3 region: CASSRGWGTEAFF. CDR3 coding DNA: TGTGCCAGTAGCCGAGGCTGGGGAACTGAAGCTTTCTTT.

This clone has just one count. This chain links TRBV11-2 with TRBJ2-2; 11 bases line up with TRBD2. The CDR3 covers 18 residues. V was clipped by 3 bases and J by 5 bases; unmatched bases: 11. Germline V CDR1 and CDR2: SGHAT, FQNNGV. CDR3 coding DNA: TGTGCCAGCAGCTTCTTAAGACTAGCGGGACTCGGGACCGGGGAGCTGTTTTTT. It encodes CASSFLRLAGLGTGELFF.

CDR3 sequence reads: CASSIAGTRTSEQYF. The CDR3 nucleotides read TGTGCCAGTAGTATCGCAGGGACTCGAACCTCCGAGCAGTACTTC. The chain combines TRBV19 with TRBJ2-7, with a weak D call TRBD2 (6 bases). V was trimmed by 3 bases and J by 6 bases, leaving 18 bases between them. Germline V gene data show CDR1 as LNHDA and CDR2 as SQIVND (reference sequence). The CDR3 consists of 15 residues.

In its sample, this clone was seen once. V gene TRBV5-8 combines with J gene TRBJ1-1, with 7 bases that match TRBD1. The V gene end was trimmed by 4 bases and the J gene end by 4 bases; junction bases not matched to a gene: 22. Germline CDR1 is SGHTS and CDR2 is YDEGEE. The CDR3 consists of 19 residues. The CDR3 region has the DNA TGTGCCAGCAGCCCGCCGGCTATCCTGACAGGGATGTTGGGCACTGAAGCTTTCTTT. It is translated as CASSPPAILTGMLGTEAFF.

The CDR3 nucleotides are TGCGCCAGTACGACAGGGGTGCCCCCCTACGAGCAGTACTTC. This encodes CASTTGVPPYEQYF. The chain combines TRBV5-1 with TRBJ2-7; 8 bases fit TRBD1. There are 14 residues in the CDR3. The germline V gene has CDR1 SGHRS and CDR2 YFSETQ. V shed 8 bases and J 2 bases; nucleotides not matched to a gene: 9.

V is TRBV7-2 and J is TRBJ1-5; no firm D call. The germline gives CDR1 SGHTA, CDR2 FQGNSA. The CDR3 is made up of 14 amino acids. The V end was cut by 1 base, the J end by 9 bases, with 13 bases between. CDR3 coding DNA: TGTGCCAGCAGCTTAGAGGCCACCCTGGGGCCCCAGCATTTT. Protein sequence: CASSLEATLGPQHF.

This chain connects TRBV29-1 to TRBJ1-1; D not resolved. There are 13 residues in the CDR3. Germline CDR1 and CDR2: SQVTM and ANQGSEA. V lost 4 bases and J lost 1, with 10 bases in between. The CDR3 sequence is CSVARSGNTEAFF. CDR3 nucleotide sequence: TGCAGCGTTGCAAGGTCAGGGAACACTGAAGCTTTCTTT.

The genes are TRBV7-6 and TRBJ2-2; 8 bases line up with TRBD2. The germline gives CDR1 SGHVS, CDR2 FNYEAQ. The CDR3 extends over 16 amino acids. The ends lost 4 bases at V and 3 bases at J; junction bases unmatched: 7. DNA of the CDR3: TGTGCCAGCAGCTCTGCGTGGGGACTAGACACCGGGGAGCTGTTTTTT. Its translation: CASSSAWGLDTGELFF. The variable domain in full, completed from reference TRBV7-6 and TRBJ2-2, reads GAGVSQSPRYKVTKRGQDVALRCDPISGHVSLYWYRQALGQGPEFLTYFNYEAQQDKSGLPNDRFSAERPEGSISTLTIQRTEQRDSAMYRCASSSAWGLDTGELFFGEGSRLTVL.

The CDR3 region has the DNA TGTGCCAGCAGTGATGTTGGCGGCTACGAGCAGTACTTC. The encoded protein is CASSDVGGYEQYF. The rearrangement uses TRBV2 and TRBJ2-7; no firm D call. The CDR3 sequence is 13 residues long. Trimming shortened V by 3 bases and J by 3 bases, and 9 bases separated the two germline ends. Germline V lookup: CDR1 SNHLY, CDR2 FYNNEI.

Only a few counts were recorded for this clone. The chain is built from TRBV5-1 and TRBJ2-1, with a tentative D call TRBD2 (6 bases). V was shortened by 0 bases and J by 0 bases, with 10 bases between the two germline ends. CDR1 SGHRS and CDR2 YFSETQ come from the germline V gene. The CDR3 covers 16 residues. The DNA of the CDR3 is TGCGCCAGCAGCTTGGGGGGAGGCAACTCCTACAATGAGCAGTTCTTC. It codes for CASSLGGGNSYNEQFF.

This rearrangement joins TRBV4-3 to TRBJ1-2; D gene unclear. V shed 0 bases and J shed 3 bases, with 8 bases lying between them. The CDR3 contains 14 residues. CDR1 and CDR2 from the germline V gene are LGHNA and YSLEER. The CDR3 sequence: CASSQDVNDYGYTF. CDR3 bases: TGCGCCAGCAGCCAAGACGTAAATGACTATGGCTACACCTTC.

The V and J genes are TRBV5-4 and TRBJ1-1; no reliable D call. The germline V gene encodes CDR1 SGHNT and CDR2 YYREEE (reference sequence). Trimming left V 0 bases short and J 3 bases short, with 15 bases between. The CDR3 runs to 16 residues. The CDR3: CASSLEVARSDTEAFF. In DNA, the CDR3 is TGTGCCAGCAGCTTGGAGGTGGCCAGGTCAGACACTGAAGCTTTCTTT.

V is TRBV7-8 and J is TRBJ1-2; 9 bases map to TRBD1. The CDR3 length is 16 residues. The germline V gene encodes CDR1 SGHVS and CDR2 FQNEAQ. V dropped 2 bases and J dropped 5; count of bases not matched to a gene: 9. The CDR3 reads CASSLTAGTGWYGYTF. CDR3 bases: TGTGCCAGCAGCTTAACCGCGGGGACAGGGTGGTATGGCTACACCTTC.

This clone appeared a single time. The rearrangement uses TRBV4-1 and TRBJ1-4, with D uncertain. Trimming pared 4 bases from V and 3 bases from J, leaving 12 bases between. CDR1 is MGHRA, CDR2 YSYEKL, per germline. This CDR3 is built from 15 residues. The CDR3 is CASSLSDGPNEKLFF. The CDR3, as DNA: TGCGCCAGCAGCCTATCCGACGGACCTAATGAAAAACTGTTTTTT.

The chain carries TRBV15 and TRBJ2-6; tentative D call: TRBD1 (5 bases). V was pared by 0 bases and J by 4 bases, with 16 bases between. This CDR3 comprises 18 residues. Germline V CDR1 and CDR2: LNHNV, YYDKDF (reference sequence). The CDR3 loop is CATSREGVWNSGANVLTF. The DNA for the CDR3 is TGTGCCACCAGCAGAGAAGGGGTTTGGAACTCCGGGGCCAACGTCCTGACTTTC.

This sequence joins TRBV29-1 and TRBJ1-2, with 8 bases matching TRBD1. Germline assignment: CDR1 SQVTM and CDR2 ANQGSEA. This CDR3 spans 14 amino acids. V shed 2 bases and J 4 bases; nucleotides not matched to a gene: 6. CDR3 in amino acids: CSVERQGAGYGYTF. The CDR3 region has the DNA TGCAGCGTTGAACGCCAGGGGGCTGGCTATGGCTACACCTTC.

V is TRBV2 and J is TRBJ2-1; 11 nucleotides align to TRBD1. This CDR3 is 14 amino acids long. From germline, CDR1 is SNHLY and CDR2 FYNNEI. The junction had 8 bases not matched to a gene; V was cut back by 7 bases and J by 9 bases. The CDR3 bases are TGTGCCAGCACGCAGGACAGGGGGCCTGGTGAGCAGTTCTTC. This sequence encodes CASTQDRGPGEQFF.

The V gene is TRBV21-1, the J gene TRBJ2-5. TRBV21-1 is classified as a pseudogene. This CDR3 spans 14 amino acids. Here the CDR3 DNA reads TGTGCCAGCAGCAAGTATGCTAGGGCAGAGACCCAGTACTTC. Amino acids: CASSKYARAETQYF.

The chain recombines TRBV19 with TRBJ2-7, with a weak D call TRBD2 (6 bases). The CDR3 is made up of 16 amino acids. Germline CDR1 reads LNHDA; CDR2 reads SQIVND (reference sequence). The V end was cut by 4 bases, the J end by 0 bases, with 16 bases between. CDR3 coding DNA: TGTGCCAGTAGTACCGCTGGGACTCCGTCCTCCTACGAGCAGTACTTC. Protein: CASSTAGTPSSYEQYF.

The chain couples TRBV29-1 to TRBJ2-1; 10 nucleotides agree with TRBD2. Germline V lookup: CDR1 SQVTM, CDR2 ANQGSEA. CDR3 length equals 17 residues. J gave up 6 bases and V 4 bases, and 15 bases lay outside the gene matches. The CDR3 sequence: CSVGGASGSAKANEQFF. In nucleotides, the CDR3 is TGCAGCGTTGGGGGGGCTAGCGGGAGCGCGAAGGCCAATGAGCAGTTCTTC.

The chain recombines TRBV27 with TRBJ2-5, with D unresolved. CDR1 and CDR2 (germline): MNHEY, SMNVEV (reference sequence). The CDR3 length is 13 residues. Trimming removed 5 bases from V and 5 bases from J, with 12 bases in between. In nucleotides, the CDR3 is TGTGCCAGCAGTCGAGTGGGGTGGGAGACCCAGTACTTC. As protein: CASSRVGWETQYF.